These 17 T cell receptor beta chains share one sample of origin, sequenced in a study of chemoradiotherapy in HPV16-positive cancers. Clones were sequenced by immunoSEQ multiplex PCR, and TCRdb holds only the in-frame ones, with some missing. Of some 7,300 clones listed, roughly nine tenths are singletons. This material was acquired from a patient who underwent chemoradiotherapy. The origin of the receptors is a human donor with HPV-associated anogenital cancer.

CDR3: CASSKGAGGPIHEKLFF. Here the CDR3 DNA reads TGTGCCAGCAGCAAGGGGGCAGGGGGCCCTATCCATGAAAAACTGTTTTTT. The chain recombines TRBV21-1 with TRBJ1-4; the D call of TRBD1 is as the table states it, not checked on the DNA. TRBV21-1 is flagged as a pseudogene. This CDR3 is 17 amino acids long.

V usage is TRBV7-2 and J usage is TRBJ2-7; no clear D. The V end lost 2 bases, the J end lost 4 bases, and 15 bases lay between the germline ends. The CDR3 length is 15 residues. Germline-derived CDR1 and CDR2 are SGHTA and FQGNSA. The chain's CDR3 is CASSLLRIQSYEQYF. In nucleotides, the CDR3 is TGTGCCAGCAGCTTACTACGTATCCAGTCTTACGAGCAGTACTTC. Filled out from reference TRBV7-2 and TRBJ2-7, the complete variable domain reads GAGVSQSPSNKVTEKGKDVELRCDPISGHTALYWYRQSLGQGLEFLIYFQGNSAPDKSGLPSDRFSAERTGGSVSTLTIQRTQQEDSAVYLCASSLLRIQSYEQYFGPGTRLTVT.

The chain combines TRBV29-1 with TRBJ2-6; D call uncertain. The CDR3 extends over 12 amino acids. Germline CDR1 reads SQVTM; CDR2 reads ANQGSEA. Trimming left V 3 bases short and J 2 bases short, with 2 bases between. The CDR3 loop is CSVDTGANVLTF. The CDR3 bases are TGCAGCGTTGACACTGGGGCCAACGTCCTGACTTTC.

The rearrangement joins TRBV4-1 to TRBJ2-7, with TRBD1 matching over 7 bases. V gave up 4 bases and J gave up 1 base; unmatched junction bases: 7. CDR1 and CDR2 (germline): MGHRA, YSYEKL. The CDR3 totals 15 residues. The CDR3 loop is CASSPDRTGSYEQYF. The DNA of the CDR3 is TGCGCCAGCAGCCCTGATCGGACAGGATCCTACGAGCAGTACTTC.

As concerns this clone: Other DNA sequences in this specimen translate into the identical CDR3. The chain recombines TRBV11-3 with TRBJ1-1; 9 nucleotides align to TRBD1. The ends lost 5 bases at V and 9 bases at J; junction bases unmatched: 4. The CDR3 has 12 amino acids. Looked up from germline, CDR1 is SGHNT and CDR2 is YENEEA. CDR3 DNA sequence: TGTGCCAGCAGCGCCGGACAGGGGAAAGCTTTCTTT. Translated: CASSAGQGKAFF.

The V call is TRBV5-1, the J call TRBJ2-2; either TRBD1 or TRBD2 may fit D (5 bases each). Deletions cut 2 bases from V and 3 bases from J, with 11 bases between. CDR3 length: 15 residues. CDR1 and CDR2 (germline): SGHRS, YFSETQ. In DNA, the CDR3 is TGCGCCAGCAGCTTCCGGGACCCGTACACCGGGGAGCTGTTTTTT. Residues: CASSFRDPYTGELFF.

This clone is a singleton in its sample. Written as DNA, the CDR3 is TGTGCCAGCAGCTTAGTCCGGCCGGGACAGGGGGCGACTTTCAAGGAGCAGTTCTTC. As protein: CASSLVRPGQGATFKEQFF. The V gene is TRBV7-8, the J gene TRBJ2-1; 12 bases fit TRBD1. Looked up from germline, CDR1 is SGHVS and CDR2 is FQNEAQ. The junction had 17 bases not matched to a gene; V was cut back by 1 base and J by 10 bases. The CDR3 contains 19 residues.

The chain uses TRBV14 and TRBJ2-5, with 12 bases matching TRBD2. This CDR3 spans 16 amino acids. The V gene end was trimmed by 5 bases and the J gene end by 5 bases; junction bases not matched to a gene: 9. Germline-derived CDR1 and CDR2 are SGHDN and FVKESK. The CDR3 region is CASSSGLAGTLETQYF. In DNA form, the CDR3 reads TGTGCCAGCAGCTCCGGACTAGCGGGGACGTTGGAGACCCAGTACTTC.

The J gene is TRBJ2-7, the V gene TRBV6-6; TRBD2 is a possible D gene (5 bases). Trimming took 6 bases from V and 3 from J, leaving 12 bases between them. The CDR3 spans 13 residues. Germline CDR1 is MNHNY and CDR2 is SVGAGI (reference sequence). CDR3 DNA sequence: TGTGCCAGCAGCCACACTAGTTTCTACGAGCAGTACTTC. Its protein product is CASSHTSFYEQYF.

The V gene is TRBV7-2, the J gene TRBJ2-1; D remains ambiguous. This CDR3 comprises 14 residues. Germline V gives CDR1 SGHTA, CDR2 FQGNSA. With 5 bases removed from V and 5 bases from J, the gap between germline ends came to 13 bases. The CDR3 bases are TGTGCCAGCAGCCCTAGTTGGGAAAACAATGAGCAGTTCTTC. Translation: CASSPSWENNEQFF.

The chain carries TRBV5-4 and TRBJ1-2; TRBD1 is a possible D gene (6 bases). Deletions cut 0 bases from V and 3 bases from J, with 12 bases between. The CDR3 has 15 amino acids. The germline gives CDR1 SGHNT, CDR2 YYREEE (reference sequence). This chain's CDR3 is CASSLGPGQDYGYTF. The CDR3 coding sequence is TGTGCCAGCAGCTTGGGACCGGGACAAGACTATGGCTACACCTTC.

The CDR3 loop is CASRRGSNQPQHF. The CDR3, as DNA: TGTGCCAGCAGGAGGGGTAGCAATCAGCCCCAGCATTTT. The chain carries TRBV27 and TRBJ1-5, with D maybe TRBD1 (5 bases). This CDR3 contains 13 residues. In germline, CDR1 is MNHEY, CDR2 SMNVEV (reference sequence). Trimming stripped 6 bases from V and 0 bases from J, with 6 bases between.

This sequence joins TRBV7-9 and TRBJ1-4; D gene unclear. The germline gives CDR1 SEHNR, CDR2 FQNEAQ (reference sequence). The ends were cut back, 4 bases at V and 5 bases at J, with 11 bases in the middle. The CDR3 extends over 14 amino acids. As DNA, the CDR3 is TGTGCCAGCAGCTATGATACTACGAATGAAAAACTGTTTTTT. As protein: CASSYDTTNEKLFF.

The chain links TRBV2 to TRBJ2-5, with 11 bases that match TRBD2. The germline gives CDR1 SNHLY, CDR2 FYNNEI. The ends lost 4 bases at V and 5 bases at J; junction bases unmatched: 3. This CDR3 region has 14 residues. The CDR3 here is CASSGSGGAETQYF. Here the CDR3 DNA reads TGTGCCAGCAGTGGTAGCGGGGGGGCCGAGACCCAGTACTTC.

The chain joins TRBV30 to TRBJ1-1; the D gene is possibly TRBD1 (6 bases). V was pared by 4 bases and J by 5 bases, with 14 bases between. Germline CDR1 is GTSNPN and CDR2 is SVGIG (reference sequence). CDR3 size: 13 residues. The CDR3 protein is CAWKPDRRTEAFF. The CDR3 DNA follows: TGTGCCTGGAAGCCCGACAGGAGGACTGAAGCTTTCTTT.

V and J are TRBV19 and TRBJ2-7; 8 bases are shared with TRBD2. Trimming cost V 5 bases and J 7 bases; bases outside gene matches: 13. This CDR3 has 15 residues. Germline CDR1 and CDR2: LNHDA and SQIVND (reference sequence). CDR3 in DNA: TGTGCCAGTAGTCCAAAGCGGGAGATTCTTAATGAGCAGTACTTC. Translating it yields CASSPKREILNEQYF.

J is TRBJ2-6 and V is TRBV2, with D possibly being TRBD1 or TRBD2 (5 bases each). Trimming pared 6 bases from V and 2 bases from J, leaving 20 bases between. CDR1 SNHLY and CDR2 FYNNEI come from the germline V gene. The CDR3 has 18 residues. The CDR3 region has the DNA TGTGCCAGCAGGGGGACCGGGCTCGTCGTTACTGGGGCCAACGTCCTGACTTTC. This encodes CASRGTGLVVTGANVLTF.